The subject of this entry is one TCR beta chain. Its antigen is currently unknown. Profiled with immunoSEQ multiplex PCR; TCRdb holds only in-frame clones, not every one. The sample lists some 64,000 clones, around 75% occurring once. These data come from a study of T cell responses to AZD1222 COVID-19 vaccine. General study findings and limits: Of spike-specific TCRs, nearly half reportedly target regions left unmutated in variants. The donor group comprised mostly white British people and more females; the analysis possibly underestimated clonal diversity.

CDR1 and CDR2 (germline): MDHEN, SYDVKM. The CDR3 runs 15 residues. The V end lost 3 bases, the J end lost 4 bases, and 15 bases lay between the germline ends. This chain uses TRBV28 with TRBJ1-2; D remains unclear. The source is an adult in good health. The sample was peripheral blood, taken on day 0 of AZD1222 vaccination. CDR3 sequence (DNA): TGTGCCAGCAGTTTCGTGGAGGTCCCTTCCTATGGCTACACCTTC. This encodes CASSFVEVPSYGYTF.